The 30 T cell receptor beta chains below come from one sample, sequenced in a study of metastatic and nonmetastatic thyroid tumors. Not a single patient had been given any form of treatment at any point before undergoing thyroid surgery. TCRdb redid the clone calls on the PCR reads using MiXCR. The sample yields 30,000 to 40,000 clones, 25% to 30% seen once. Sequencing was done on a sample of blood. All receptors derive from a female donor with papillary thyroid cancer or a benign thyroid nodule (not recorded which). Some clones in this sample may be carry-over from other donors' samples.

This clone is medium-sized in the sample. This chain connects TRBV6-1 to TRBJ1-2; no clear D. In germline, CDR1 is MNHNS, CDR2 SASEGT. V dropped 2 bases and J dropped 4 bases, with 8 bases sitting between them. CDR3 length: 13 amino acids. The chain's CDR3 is CASSESPRYGYTF. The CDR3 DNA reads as TGTGCCAGCAGTGAATCGCCACGCTATGGCTACACCTTC.

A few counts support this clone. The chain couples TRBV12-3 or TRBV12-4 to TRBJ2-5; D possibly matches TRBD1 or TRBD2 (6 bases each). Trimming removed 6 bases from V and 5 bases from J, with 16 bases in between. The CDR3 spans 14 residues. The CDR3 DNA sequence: TGTGCCAGCAGGTCGGGGGCGACCTCGGAGACCCAGTACTTC. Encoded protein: CASRSGATSETQYF.

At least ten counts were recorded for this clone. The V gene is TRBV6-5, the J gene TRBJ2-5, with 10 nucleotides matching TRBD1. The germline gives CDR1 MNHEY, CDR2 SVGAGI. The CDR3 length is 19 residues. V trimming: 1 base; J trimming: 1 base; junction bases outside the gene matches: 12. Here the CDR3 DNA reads TGTGCCAGCAGTTACTTGGCGTCAGAGACAGGGGGCGTCCAAGAGACCCAGTACTTC. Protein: CASSYLASETGGVQETQYF.

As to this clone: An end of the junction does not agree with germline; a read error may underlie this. CDR3 DNA: TGCGCCAGCAGCTTTACAGGTCCCCTTGGGGATACCCAGTATTTT. This gives the protein CASSFTGPLGDTQYF. The genes are TRBV5-1 and TRBJ2-3, with D possibly matching TRBD1 (5 bases). Germline lookup yields CDR1 SGHRS and CDR2 YFSETQ. The length of the CDR3 is 15 residues.

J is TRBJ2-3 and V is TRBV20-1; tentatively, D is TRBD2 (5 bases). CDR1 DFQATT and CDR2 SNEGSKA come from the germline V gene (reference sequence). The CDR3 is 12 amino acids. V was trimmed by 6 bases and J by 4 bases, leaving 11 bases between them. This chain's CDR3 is CSARPSPDTQYF. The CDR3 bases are TGCAGTGCGAGACCTAGCCCAGATACGCAGTATTTT.

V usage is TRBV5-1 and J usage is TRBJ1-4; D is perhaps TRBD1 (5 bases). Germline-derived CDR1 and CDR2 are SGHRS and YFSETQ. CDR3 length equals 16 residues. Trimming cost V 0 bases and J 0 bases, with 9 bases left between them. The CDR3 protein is CASSLGHRTTNEKLFF. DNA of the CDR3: TGCGCCAGCAGCTTGGGGCACAGGACAACTAATGAAAAACTGTTTTTT.

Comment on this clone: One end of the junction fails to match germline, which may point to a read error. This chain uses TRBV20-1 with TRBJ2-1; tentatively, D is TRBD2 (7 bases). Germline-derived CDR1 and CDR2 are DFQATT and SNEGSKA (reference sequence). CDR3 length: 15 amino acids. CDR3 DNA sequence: TGCAGTGCTAGAGGCCAGGGGACTACAAGGGATGAGCATTTCTTC. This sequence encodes CSARGQGTTRDEHFF.

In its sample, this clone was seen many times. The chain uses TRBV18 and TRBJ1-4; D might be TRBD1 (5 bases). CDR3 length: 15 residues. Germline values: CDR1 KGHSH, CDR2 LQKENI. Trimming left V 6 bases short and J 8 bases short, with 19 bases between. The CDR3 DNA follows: TGTGCCAGCTCGCCGATGGGGCCGGAGTCGGAAAAACTGTTTTTT. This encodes CASSPMGPESEKLFF.

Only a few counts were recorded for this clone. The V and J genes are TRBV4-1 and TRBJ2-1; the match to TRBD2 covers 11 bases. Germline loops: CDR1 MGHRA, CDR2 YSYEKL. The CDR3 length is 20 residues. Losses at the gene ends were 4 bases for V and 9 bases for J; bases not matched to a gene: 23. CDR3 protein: CASSRHSSGRVIYFGGEQFF. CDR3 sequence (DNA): TGCGCCAGCAGCCGCCATAGTAGCGGGAGGGTTATCTATTTTGGCGGTGAGCAGTTCTTC.

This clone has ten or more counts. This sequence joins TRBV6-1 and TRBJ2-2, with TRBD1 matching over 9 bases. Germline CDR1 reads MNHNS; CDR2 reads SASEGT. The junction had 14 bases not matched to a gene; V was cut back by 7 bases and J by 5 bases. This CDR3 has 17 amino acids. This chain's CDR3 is CASMRSLGQGFTGELFF. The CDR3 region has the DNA TGTGCCAGCATGCGGTCTCTGGGACAGGGATTTACCGGGGAGCTGTTTTTT.

CDR3 sequence: CASTPGGKETQYF. In DNA, the CDR3 is TGTGCCAGCACCCCAGGTGGGAAAGAGACCCAGTACTTC. The chain employs TRBV12-3 or TRBV12-4 and TRBJ2-5; D is unresolved. Trimming took off 7 bases at V and 3 bases at J, with 12 bases between the two ends. CDR3 length: 13 amino acids.

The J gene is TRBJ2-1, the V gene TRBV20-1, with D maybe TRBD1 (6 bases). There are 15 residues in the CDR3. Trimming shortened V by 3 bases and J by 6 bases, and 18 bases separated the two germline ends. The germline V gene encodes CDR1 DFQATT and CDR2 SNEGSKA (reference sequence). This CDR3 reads CSARFRSGAINEQFF. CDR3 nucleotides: TGCAGTGCTAGGTTCCGGTCAGGGGCCATCAATGAGCAGTTCTTC.

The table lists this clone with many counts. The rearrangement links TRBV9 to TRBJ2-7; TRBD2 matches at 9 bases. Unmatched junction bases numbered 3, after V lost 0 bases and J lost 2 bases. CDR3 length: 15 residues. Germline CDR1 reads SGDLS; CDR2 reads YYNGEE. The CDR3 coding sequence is TGTGCCAGCAGCGTAGCTGCGGGAGGGCCCTACGAGCAGTACTTC. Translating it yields CASSVAAGGPYEQYF.

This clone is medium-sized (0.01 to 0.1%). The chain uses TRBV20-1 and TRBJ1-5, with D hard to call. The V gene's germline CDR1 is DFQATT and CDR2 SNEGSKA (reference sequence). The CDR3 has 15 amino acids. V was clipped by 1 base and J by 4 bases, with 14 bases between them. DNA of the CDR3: TGCAGTGCTAGAGCTTTCGGGGTAGGAAATCAGCCCCAGCATTTT. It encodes CSARAFGVGNQPQHF.

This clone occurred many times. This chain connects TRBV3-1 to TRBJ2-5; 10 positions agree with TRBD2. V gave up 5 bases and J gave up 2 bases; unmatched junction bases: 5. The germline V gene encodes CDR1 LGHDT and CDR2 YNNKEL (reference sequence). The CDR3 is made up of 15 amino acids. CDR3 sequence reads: CASSSRTSGQETQYF. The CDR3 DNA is TGTGCCAGCAGCAGTCGGACTAGCGGACAAGAGACCCAGTACTTC.

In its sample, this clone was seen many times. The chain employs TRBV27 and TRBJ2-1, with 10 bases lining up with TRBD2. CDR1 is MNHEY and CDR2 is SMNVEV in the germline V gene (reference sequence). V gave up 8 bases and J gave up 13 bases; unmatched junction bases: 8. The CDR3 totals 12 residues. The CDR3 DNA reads TGTGCCAGCTGGAAAGCGGGGGGGGGTCAGTTCTTC. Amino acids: CASWKAGGGQFF.

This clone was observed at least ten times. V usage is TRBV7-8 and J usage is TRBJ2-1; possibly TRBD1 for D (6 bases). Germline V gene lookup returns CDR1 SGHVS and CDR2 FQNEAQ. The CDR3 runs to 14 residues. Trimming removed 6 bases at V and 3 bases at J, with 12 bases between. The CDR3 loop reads CASSPGGRYNEQFF. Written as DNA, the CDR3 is TGTGCCAGCAGTCCTGGGGGCCGCTACAATGAGCAGTTCTTC.

CDR3 sequence (DNA): TGTGCCGGGCCCCGGGGGACCTATGGCTACACCTTC. It encodes CAGPRGTYGYTF. The rearrangement links TRBV30 to TRBJ1-2; tentatively, D is TRBD1 (5 bases). The V end was cut by 8 bases, the J end by 4 bases, with 14 bases between. Germline lookup yields CDR1 GTSNPN and CDR2 SVGIG (reference sequence). The CDR3 loop spans 12 amino acids.

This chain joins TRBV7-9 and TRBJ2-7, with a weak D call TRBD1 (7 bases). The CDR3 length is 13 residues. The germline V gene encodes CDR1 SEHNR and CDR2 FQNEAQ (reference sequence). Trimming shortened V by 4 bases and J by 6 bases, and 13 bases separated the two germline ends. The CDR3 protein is CASSSGGGSEQYF. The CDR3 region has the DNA TGTGCCAGCAGCTCAGGGGGAGGCTCCGAGCAGTACTTC.

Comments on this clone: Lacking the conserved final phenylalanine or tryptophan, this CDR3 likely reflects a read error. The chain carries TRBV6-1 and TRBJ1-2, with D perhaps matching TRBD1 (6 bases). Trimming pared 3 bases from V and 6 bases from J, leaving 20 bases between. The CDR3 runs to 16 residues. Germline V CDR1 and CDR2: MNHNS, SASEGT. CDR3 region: CASSDDARGGNDGYTV. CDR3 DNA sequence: TGTGCCAGCAGTGACGATGCTCGTGGGGGCAATGATGGCTACACCGTC.

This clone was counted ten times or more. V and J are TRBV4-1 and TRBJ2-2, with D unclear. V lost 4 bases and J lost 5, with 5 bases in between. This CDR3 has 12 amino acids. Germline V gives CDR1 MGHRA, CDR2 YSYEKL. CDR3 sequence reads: CASSPSTGELFF. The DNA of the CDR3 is TGCGCCAGCAGCCCGTCTACCGGGGAGCTGTTTTTT.

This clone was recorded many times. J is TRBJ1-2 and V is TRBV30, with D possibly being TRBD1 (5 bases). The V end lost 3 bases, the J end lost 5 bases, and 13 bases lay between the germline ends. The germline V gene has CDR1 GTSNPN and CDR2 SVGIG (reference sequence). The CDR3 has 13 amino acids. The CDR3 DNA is TGTGCCTGGAGCCCGACAGAGTTTTATGGCTACACCTTC. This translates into CAWSPTEFYGYTF.

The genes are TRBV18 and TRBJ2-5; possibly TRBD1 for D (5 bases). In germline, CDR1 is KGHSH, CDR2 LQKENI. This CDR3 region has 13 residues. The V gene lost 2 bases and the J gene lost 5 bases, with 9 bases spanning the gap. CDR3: CASSPRGRETQYF. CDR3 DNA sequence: TGTGCCAGCTCACCAAGGGGTCGGGAGACCCAGTACTTC. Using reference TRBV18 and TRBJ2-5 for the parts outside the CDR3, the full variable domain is NAGVMQNPRHLVRRRGQEARLRCSPMKGHSHVYWYRQLPEEGLKFMVYLQKENIIDESGMPKERFSAEFPKEGPSILRIQQVVRGDSAAYFCASSPRGRETQYFGPGTRLLVL.

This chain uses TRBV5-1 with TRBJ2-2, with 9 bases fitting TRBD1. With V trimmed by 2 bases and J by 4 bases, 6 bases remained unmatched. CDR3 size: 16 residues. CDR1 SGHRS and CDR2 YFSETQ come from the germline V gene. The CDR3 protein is CASSLPGTGSTGELFF. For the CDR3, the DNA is TGCGCCAGCAGCTTACCCGGGACAGGGTCCACCGGGGAGCTGTTTTTT. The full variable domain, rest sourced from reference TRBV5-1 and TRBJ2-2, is KAGVTQTPRYLIKTRGQQVTLSCSPISGHRSVSWYQQTPGQGLQFLFEYFSETQRNKGNFPGRFSGRQFSNSRSEMNVSTLELGDSALYLCASSLPGTGSTGELFFGEGSRLTVL.

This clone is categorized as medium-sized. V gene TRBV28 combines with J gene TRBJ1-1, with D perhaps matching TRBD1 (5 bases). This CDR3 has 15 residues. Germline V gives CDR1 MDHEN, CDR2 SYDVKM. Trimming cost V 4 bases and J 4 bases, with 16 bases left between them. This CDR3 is CASSYRGTGGTEAFF. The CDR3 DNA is TGTGCCAGCAGTTATAGGGGAACCGGGGGCACTGAAGCTTTCTTT.

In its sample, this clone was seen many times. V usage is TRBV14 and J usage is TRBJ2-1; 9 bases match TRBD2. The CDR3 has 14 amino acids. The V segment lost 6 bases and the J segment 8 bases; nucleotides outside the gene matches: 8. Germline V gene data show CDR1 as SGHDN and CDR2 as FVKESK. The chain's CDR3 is CASSSSGRFDEQFF. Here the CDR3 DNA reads TGTGCCAGCAGTTCCAGCGGGAGGTTCGATGAGCAGTTCTTC.

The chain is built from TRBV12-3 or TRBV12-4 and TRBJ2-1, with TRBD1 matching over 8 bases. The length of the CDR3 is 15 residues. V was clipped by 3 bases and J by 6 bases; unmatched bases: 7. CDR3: CASSFGQGGVNEQFF. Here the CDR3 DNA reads TGTGCCAGCAGTTTCGGACAGGGCGGTGTCAATGAGCAGTTCTTC.

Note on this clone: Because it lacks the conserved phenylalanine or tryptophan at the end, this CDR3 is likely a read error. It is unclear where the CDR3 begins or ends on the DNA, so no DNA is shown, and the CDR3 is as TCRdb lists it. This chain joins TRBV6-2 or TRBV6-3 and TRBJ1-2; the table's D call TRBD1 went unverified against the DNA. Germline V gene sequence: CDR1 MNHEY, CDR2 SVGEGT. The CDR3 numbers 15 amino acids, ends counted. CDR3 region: CASRGQGAGGYGYPY.

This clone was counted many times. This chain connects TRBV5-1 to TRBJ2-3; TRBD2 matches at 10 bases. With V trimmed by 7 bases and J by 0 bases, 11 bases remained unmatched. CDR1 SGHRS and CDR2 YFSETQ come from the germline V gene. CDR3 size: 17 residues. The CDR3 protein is CASGLAGGVSSTDTQYF. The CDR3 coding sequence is TGCGCCAGCGGATTAGCGGGGGGTGTCTCTAGCACAGATACGCAGTATTTT.

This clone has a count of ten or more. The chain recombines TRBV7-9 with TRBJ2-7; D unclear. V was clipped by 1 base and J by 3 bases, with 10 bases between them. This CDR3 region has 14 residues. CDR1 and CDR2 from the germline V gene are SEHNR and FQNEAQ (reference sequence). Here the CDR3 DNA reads TGTGCCAGCAGCTTAGGGTACAGAGACTACGAGCAGTACTTC. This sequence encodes CASSLGYRDYEQYF.